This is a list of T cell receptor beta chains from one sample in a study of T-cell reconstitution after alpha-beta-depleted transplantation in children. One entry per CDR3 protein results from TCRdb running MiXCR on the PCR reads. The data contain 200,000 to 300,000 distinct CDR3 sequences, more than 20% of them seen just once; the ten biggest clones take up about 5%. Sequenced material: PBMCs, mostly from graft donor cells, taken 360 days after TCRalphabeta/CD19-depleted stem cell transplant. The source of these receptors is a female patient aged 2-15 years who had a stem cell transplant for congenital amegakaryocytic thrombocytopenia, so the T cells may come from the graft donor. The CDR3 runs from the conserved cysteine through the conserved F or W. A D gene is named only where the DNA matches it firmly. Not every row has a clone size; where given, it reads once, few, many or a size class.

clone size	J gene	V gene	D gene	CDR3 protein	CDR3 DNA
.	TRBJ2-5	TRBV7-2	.	CASSLSVETQYF	TGTGCCAGCAGCTTATCCGTTGAGACCCAGTACTTC
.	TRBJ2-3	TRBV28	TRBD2	CASSLQLAGAADTQYF	TGTGCCAGCAGTTTACAACTAGCGGGAGCCGCAGATACGCAGTATTTT
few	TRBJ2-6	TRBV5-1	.	CASSLEGFGANVLTF	TGCGCCAGCAGCTTGGAGGGTTTTGGGGCCAACGTCCTGACTTTC
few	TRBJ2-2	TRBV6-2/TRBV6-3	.	CASSYPLSTGELFF	TGTGCCAGCAGTTACCCTCTGAGCACCGGGGAGCTGTTTTTT
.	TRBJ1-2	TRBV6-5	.	CASRAGYYGYTF	TGTGCCAGCAGGGCGGGTTACTATGGCTACACCTTC
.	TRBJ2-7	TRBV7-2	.	CASSLVPETYEQYF	TGTGCCAGCAGCTTAGTCCCGGAGACCTACGAGCAGTACTTC
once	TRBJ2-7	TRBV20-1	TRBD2	CSASMGLGDYEQYF	TGCAGTGCTAGTATGGGACTAGGGGACTACGAGCAGTACTTC
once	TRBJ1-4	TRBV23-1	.	CASSLDVDRPRNEKLFF	TGCGCCAGCAGTCTGGACGTTGACAGACCACGGAATGAAAAACTGTTTTTT
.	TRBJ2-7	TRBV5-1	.	CASSLRGDYEQYF	TGCGCCAGCAGCTTGAGGGGCGACTACGAGCAGTACTTC
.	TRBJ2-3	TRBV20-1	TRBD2	CSARVKTAGEHTDTQYF	TGCAGTGCTAGAGTAAAAACAGCGGGAGAGCACACAGATACGCAGTATTTT
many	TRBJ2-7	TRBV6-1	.	CATTLRDKSYEQYF	TGTGCCACCACCCTCCGGGACAAGTCCTACGAGCAGTACTTC
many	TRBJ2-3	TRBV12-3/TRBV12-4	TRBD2	CASRSSGGSDTQYF	TGTGCCAGTCGTAGTAGCGGGGGATCGGATACGCAGTATTTT
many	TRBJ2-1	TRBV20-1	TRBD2	CSAPTSGNGEQFF	TGCAGTGCACCGACTAGCGGGAATGGTGAGCAGTTCTTC
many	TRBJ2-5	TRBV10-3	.	CAISEPRETQYF	TGTGCCATCAGTGAGCCCCGAGAGACCCAGTACTTC
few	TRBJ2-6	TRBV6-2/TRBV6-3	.	CASSYSRSSANVLTF	TGTGCCAGCAGTTACTCCAGGTCTAGCGCCAACGTCCTGACTTTC
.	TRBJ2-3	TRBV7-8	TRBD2	CASSLGGTSGRFTDTQYF	TGTGCCAGCAGCTTAGGAGGGACTAGCGGACGTTTCACAGATACGCAGTATTTT
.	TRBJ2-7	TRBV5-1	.	CASSGKTRGDTYEQYF	TGCGCCAGCAGCGGCAAGACAAGGGGGGATACCTACGAGCAGTACTTC
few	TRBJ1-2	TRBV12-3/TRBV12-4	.	CASSSAFGYTF	TGTGCCAGCAGCAGCGCATTTGGCTACACCTTC
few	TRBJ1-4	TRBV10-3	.	CAISGDGAATNEKLFF	TGTGCCATCAGTGGGGACGGTGCTGCAACTAATGAAAAACTGTTTTTT
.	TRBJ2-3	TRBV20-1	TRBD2	CSAPVASGNTDTQYF	TGCAGTGCCCCGGTGGCTAGCGGAAACACAGATACGCAGTATTTT
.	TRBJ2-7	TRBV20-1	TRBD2	CSATGGSYEQYF	TGCAGTGCTACGGGGGGATCCTACGAGCAGTACTTC
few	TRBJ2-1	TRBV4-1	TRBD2	CASSRPGTSVNNEQFF	TGCGCCAGCAGCAGACCCGGGACTAGCGTCAACAATGAGCAGTTCTTC
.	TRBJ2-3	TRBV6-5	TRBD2	CASSYDSFGLAGAYF	TGTGCCAGCAGTTACGACAGTTTCGGACTAGCGGGGGCGTATTTT
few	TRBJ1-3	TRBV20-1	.	CSATGGSGAGNTIYF	TGCAGTGCAACCGGGGGGTCCGGTGCTGGAAACACCATATATTTT
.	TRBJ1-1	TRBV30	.	CAWSVGFLGAEAFF	TGTGCCTGGAGTGTAGGGTTCCTGGGGGCTGAAGCTTTCTTT
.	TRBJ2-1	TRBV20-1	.	CSARGLVAESSYNEQFF	TGCAGTGCTAGAGGTTTAGTAGCGGAGAGCTCCTACAATGAGCAGTTCTTC
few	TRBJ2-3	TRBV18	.	CASSPPDEVYTQYF	TGTGCCAGCTCACCACCGGACGAGGTTTATACGCAGTATTTT
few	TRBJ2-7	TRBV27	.	CASSQPGPSYEQYF	TGTGCCAGCAGTCAGCCGGGACCCTCTTACGAGCAGTACTTC
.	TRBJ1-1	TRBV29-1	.	CSVRRGFGNTEAFF	TGCAGCGTTAGACGTGGCTTCGGGAACACTGAAGCTTTCTTT
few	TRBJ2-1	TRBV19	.	CASSIEDSVGNGQFF	TGTGCCAGTAGTATAGAGGACAGTGTCGGCAATGGGCAGTTCTTC
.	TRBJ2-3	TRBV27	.	CASSSAATGGTDTQYF	TGTGCCAGCAGTTCTGCCGCAACGGGGGGCACAGATACGCAGTATTTT
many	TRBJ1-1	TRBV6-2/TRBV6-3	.	CASSYPENTEAFF	TGTGCCAGCAGTTACCCTGAGAACACTGAAGCTTTCTTT
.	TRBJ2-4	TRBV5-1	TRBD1	CASSLAVGGGPFQNIQYF	TGCGCCAGCAGCTTGGCGGTAGGGGGCGGACCATTCCAAAACATTCAGTACTTC
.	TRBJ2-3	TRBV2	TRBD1	CATMTGSRTDTQYF	TGTGCCACAATGACAGGGAGCCGCACAGATACGCAGTATTTT
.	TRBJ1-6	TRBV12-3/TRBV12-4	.	CASSFHRDARNSPLHF	TGTGCCAGCAGTTTCCACAGGGACGCGCGTAATTCACCCCTCCACTTT
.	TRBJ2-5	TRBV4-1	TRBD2	CASSQTGLAIQETQYF	TGCGCCAGCAGCCAAACCGGACTAGCGATTCAAGAGACCCAGTACTTC
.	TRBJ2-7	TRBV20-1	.	CSAQSGGVTYEQYF	TGCAGTGCCCAGTCAGGCGGGGTGACCTACGAGCAGTACTTC
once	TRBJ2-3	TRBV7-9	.	CASSILKARTDTQYF	TGTGCCAGCAGCATACTCAAAGCGCGCACAGATACGCAGTATTTT
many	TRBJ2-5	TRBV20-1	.	CSARDLHNYQETQYF	TGCAGTGCTAGAGATTTGCACAACTACCAAGAGACCCAGTACTTC
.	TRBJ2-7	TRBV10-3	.	CAIGLPYEQYF	TGTGCCATAGGCCTTCCCTACGAGCAGTACTTC
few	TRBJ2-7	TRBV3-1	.	CASSQDRRRQTYEQYF	TGTGCCAGCAGCCAAGATAGGAGGAGACAGACCTACGAGCAGTACTTC
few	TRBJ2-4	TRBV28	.	CASSIGIIQNIQYF	TGTGCCAGCAGCATAGGGATCATCCAAAACATTCAGTACTTC
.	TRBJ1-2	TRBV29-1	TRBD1	CSVEKGAGYGYTF	TGCAGCGTTGAAAAGGGGGCAGGCTATGGCTACACCTTC
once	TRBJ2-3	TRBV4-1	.	CASLGVTADTQYF	TGCGCCAGCCTTGGGGTGACCGCAGATACGCAGTATTTT
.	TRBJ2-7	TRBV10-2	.	CASSDPALGEEQYF	TGCGCCAGCAGTGATCCAGCGCTGGGAGAAGAGCAGTACTTC
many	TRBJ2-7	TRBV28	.	CASKWQSSYEQYF	TGTGCCAGCAAGTGGCAGAGCTCCTACGAGCAGTACTTC
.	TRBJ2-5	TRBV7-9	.	CASSLVGGRQETQYF	TGTGCCAGCAGCTTAGTAGGGGGTAGGCAAGAGACCCAGTACTTC
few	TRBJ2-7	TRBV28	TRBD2	CASLQGGLAGGLAYEQYF	TGTGCCAGCCTACAAGGGGGACTAGCGGGAGGACTGGCCTACGAGCAGTACTTC
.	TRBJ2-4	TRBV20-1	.	CSASRDRGGKNIQYF	TGCAGTGCTAGCCGTGACAGAGGAGGCAAAAACATTCAGTACTTC
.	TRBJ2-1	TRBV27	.	CASIGGRSEQFF	TGTGCCAGCATCGGGGGGCGGTCTGAGCAGTTCTTC
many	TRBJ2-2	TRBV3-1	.	CASRPTGLRTGELFF	TGTGCCAGCAGACCCACCGGTTTAAGGACCGGGGAGCTGTTTTTT
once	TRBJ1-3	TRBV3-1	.	CASSQAPGSGNTIYF	TGTGCCAGCAGCCAAGCCCCAGGCTCTGGAAACACCATATATTTT
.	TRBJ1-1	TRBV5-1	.	CASNSGTVNTEAFF	TGCGCCAGCAACTCCGGGACGGTGAACACTGAAGCTTTCTTT
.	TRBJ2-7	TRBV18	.	CASSPLDSISYEQYF	TGTGCCAGCTCACCACTCGACAGTATCTCCTACGAGCAGTACTTC
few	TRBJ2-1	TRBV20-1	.	CSAPDLGTTRHEQFF	TGCAGTGCTCCAGATCTGGGTACCACACGGCATGAGCAGTTCTTC